This TCR beta chain was obtained from a study of OX40 agonist ivuxolimab in advanced cancers. Across the study: Every patient in dose escalation had hepatocellular carcinoma, melanoma, renal cell or head and neck cancer.

Overall study findings and caveats: Researchers did not determine the expanded peripheral T cells' antigen specificity. Both blood CD4+ and CD8+ T cells showed clonal growth by week 6 at 0.1 to 3.0 mg/kg.

V was clipped by 2 bases and J by 3 bases, with 17 bases between them. The CDR3 is 18 amino acids. Germline values: CDR1 LNHDA, CDR2 SQIVND (reference sequence). The investigators sampled blood at baseline, at cycle 4 day 1, and at cycle 7 day 1. Produced via immunoSEQ multiplex PCR; TCRdb's table is partial and in-frame only. Of roughly 80,000 clones in the sample, around 86% were seen once. Turning to this clone: Its antigen is undetermined.

The starting material was CD4+ or CD8+ T cells sorted from blood, obtained in a trial of the OX40 agonist ivuxolimab. The V and J genes are TRBV19 and TRBJ2-6, with D possibly TRBD1 on 5 matching bases. The TCR originated in an adult with an advanced solid tumor such as melanoma, head and neck, liver or kidney cancer. CDR3 sequence reads: CASSISDSTSYGANVLTF. Written as DNA, the CDR3 is TGTGCCAGTAGTATAAGTGACAGTACCTCTTATGGGGCCAACGTCCTGACTTTC.